This TCR beta chain was identified in a study of cytomegalovirus exposure and HLA in healthy donors (dated by TCRdb to 2016 to 2017). Describing the broader study: A later analysis indicated that the 95 to 150 validation repertoires were generated on the platform also employed for the approximately 670 repertoires of the first cohort. The study was designed to test whether signatures of past pathogen exposure could be identified by cataloging public T cell receptors. Besides the first cohort of around 700 subjects, a separate validation cohort made up of over 95 different subjects was used. To predict cytomegalovirus infection status, the study combined high-throughput TCR immunosequencing, statistical association of individual TCRs with disease status, and machine learning. General conclusions and limits of the study: The study listed 164 TCR beta chains as associated with cytomegalovirus. The authors suggested that the approach could potentially be generalized to other disease states and immunological phenotypes. Most TCR sequences were seen in very few donors, while some public TCRs were found in many individuals. Of the cluster scores, roughly 95% were above 0 in a later analysis, which found that TCRs clustered in the first cohort also tended to co-occur in the 120 validation repertoires. A few of the identified cytomegalovirus-associated TCR beta chains were confirmed in vitro to be specific for cytomegalovirus antigens. The validation cohort had no HLA typing available for a later analysis, so co-occurrence within that cohort was assessed over all 130 or so repertoires. In both the original and validation cohorts, the classifier was reported to diagnose cytomegalovirus status with high specificity and sensitivity.

Remarks on this clone: Its antigen is still unknown. The input lacks base qualities; no much larger clone sits a single base away.

Receptors were amplified or captured by the immunoSEQ multiplex PCR assay. As for how the authors treated the data: A statistical classification framework was developed to diagnose cytomegalovirus status using the catalog of TCR beta chain sequences. TCRdb holds this immuneACCESS table with in-frame rearrangements only. Some clones are missing; in checked studies, unresolved V genes explain under half, and the rest has no known cause. The V and J calls and the clone size are those of that table, but D and trimming were determined from the DNA. The sample table lists 55,000 to 85,000 clones, about 95% of them with a count of one. The ten largest clones represent 1% of the sample. From its cysteine to its phenylalanine, the CDR3 spans 11 amino acids. Only the CDR3 DNA is retained, 33 bases long and in frame from the first base. Taken from the germline V gene, the CDR1 and CDR2 loops are SQVTM and ANQGSEA. The junction shows trimming of 7 bases on V and 4 bases on J, plus 8 bases between the germline ends.

The donors belonged to the validation cohort of about 120 subjects, which was separate from the roughly 670-subject first cohort. The receptor comes from a woman under 30 in good health and CMV-seronegative. The sample taken for sequencing was PBMCs. The rearrangement joined TRBV29-1 to TRBJ1-3, with a tentative D gene TRBD1 over 6 matching bases. The DNA is as follows: TGCAGCGCTGACAGGGGAAACACCATATATTTT. This gives the protein CSADRGNTIYF.